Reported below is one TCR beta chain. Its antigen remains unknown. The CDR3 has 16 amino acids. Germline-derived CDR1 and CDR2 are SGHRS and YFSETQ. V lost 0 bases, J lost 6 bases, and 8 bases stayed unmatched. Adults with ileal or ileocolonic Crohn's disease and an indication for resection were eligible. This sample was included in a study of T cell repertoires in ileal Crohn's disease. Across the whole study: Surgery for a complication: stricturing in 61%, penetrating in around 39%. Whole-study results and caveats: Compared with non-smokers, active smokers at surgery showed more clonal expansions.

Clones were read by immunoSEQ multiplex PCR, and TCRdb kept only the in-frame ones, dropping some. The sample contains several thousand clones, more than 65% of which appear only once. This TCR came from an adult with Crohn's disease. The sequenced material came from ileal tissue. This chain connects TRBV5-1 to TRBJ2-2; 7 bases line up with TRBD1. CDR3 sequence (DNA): TGCGCCAGCAGCTTGGTCCGGGACAGTTTCGCCGGGGAGCTGTTTTTT. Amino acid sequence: CASSLVRDSFAGELFF.